The 9 T cell receptor beta chains in this list originate from one sample, sequenced in a study of CD8+ T cells in alopecia areata. Treatment meaning: oral pan-JAK inhibitor, 5-10 mg twice daily. Reverse transcription of extracted RNA yielded cDNA, which provided the sequencing template. Clones were sequenced by immunoSEQ multiplex PCR, and TCRdb holds only the in-frame ones, with some missing. This table has some 190,000 clones, 60% appearing once. The sequencing used CD4+ T cells sorted from blood, collected at week 4, from a patient treated with tofacitinib. These receptors all stem from a human donor with alopecia areata.

The chain has TRBV30 and TRBJ2-4; possibly TRBD2 for D (6 bases). Germline CDR1 is GTSNPN and CDR2 is SVGIG (reference sequence). The CDR3 has 15 residues. Trimming pared 2 bases from V and 2 bases from J, leaving 13 bases between. The chain's CDR3 is CAWSSPGVPKNIQYF. The CDR3 DNA is TGTGCCTGGAGTAGCCCGGGGGTTCCCAAAAACATTCAGTACTTC.

The chain employs TRBV6-5 and TRBJ1-2, with D unclear. The germline V gene has CDR1 MNHEY and CDR2 SVGAGI. V lost 7 bases, J lost 7 bases, and 22 bases lay in between. This CDR3 is built from 15 residues. The CDR3 coding sequence is TGTGCCAGCACCCAGCCCTCCCTTGCGGGGAGTGGCTACACCTTC. Translation: CASTQPSLAGSGYTF.

This clone was picked up one time. The genes are TRBV11-3 and TRBJ2-7; 7 bases are shared with TRBD1. The CDR3 runs 14 residues. After removal of 5 bases from V and 4 bases from J, the junction contained 8 bases not matched to a gene. CDR1 is SGHNT and CDR2 is YENEEA in the germline V gene. The CDR3 here is CASSPKAGGYEQYF. CDR3 coding DNA: TGTGCCAGCAGCCCTAAGGCAGGGGGATACGAGCAGTACTTC.

CDR3 residues: CAWSRQATSYGYTF. As DNA, the CDR3 is TGTGCCTGGAGTCGACAGGCCACCAGCTATGGCTACACCTTC. This chain joins TRBV30 and TRBJ1-2; TRBD1 is a possible D gene (6 bases). The CDR3 totals 14 residues. In germline, CDR1 is GTSNPN, CDR2 SVGIG (reference sequence). Between the trimmed V and J ends, which lost 2 bases and 4 bases, there was a span of 14 bases.

This rearrangement joins TRBV5-1 to TRBJ1-2; D not certain. Trimming shortened V by 5 bases and J by 8 bases, and 13 bases separated the two germline ends. CDR1 SGHRS and CDR2 YFSETQ come from the germline V gene. The CDR3 is 12 residues long. In nucleotides, the CDR3 is TGCGCCAGCAGATCTGCGGGTTTCGGCTACACCTTC. This gives the protein CASRSAGFGYTF.

J is TRBJ2-7 and V is TRBV29-1; D is unresolved. V was shortened by 8 bases and J by 0 bases, with 17 bases between the two germline ends. Germline V gene data show CDR1 as SQVTM and CDR2 as ANQGSEA. This CDR3 has 14 amino acids. CDR3: CSYRAPGNSYEQYF. CDR3 coding DNA: TGCAGCTACCGGGCCCCAGGAAACTCCTACGAGCAGTACTTC.

This clone appeared a few times. The V and J genes are TRBV29-1 and TRBJ2-1, with unresolved D. The CDR3 consists of 12 residues. From germline, CDR1 is SQVTM and CDR2 ANQGSEA. The ends were cut back, 3 bases at V and 8 bases at J, with 11 bases in the middle. CDR3 protein: CSVDVAVDEQFF. For the CDR3, the DNA is TGCAGCGTTGATGTAGCCGTCGATGAGCAGTTCTTC.

The V gene is TRBV30, the J gene TRBJ1-1; 7 bases agree with TRBD1. Looked up from germline, CDR1 is GTSNPN and CDR2 is SVGIG (reference sequence). The CDR3 has 11 residues. V lost 6 bases to trimming and J lost 5 bases; unmatched junction nucleotides: 3. Here the CDR3 DNA reads TGTGCCTGCACAGGGGTGACTGAAGCTTTCTTT. Encoded protein: CACTGVTEAFF.

The rearrangement links TRBV29-1 to TRBJ2-1, with 7 bases aligning to TRBD1. The CDR3 spans 14 residues. The V and J ends lost 6 bases and 3 bases, in that order; junction bases with no gene match: 8. Germline V gives CDR1 SQVTM, CDR2 ANQGSEA. The CDR3: CSVNRGKVYNEQFF. The CDR3, as DNA: TGCAGCGTGAACAGGGGAAAGGTCTACAATGAGCAGTTCTTC.